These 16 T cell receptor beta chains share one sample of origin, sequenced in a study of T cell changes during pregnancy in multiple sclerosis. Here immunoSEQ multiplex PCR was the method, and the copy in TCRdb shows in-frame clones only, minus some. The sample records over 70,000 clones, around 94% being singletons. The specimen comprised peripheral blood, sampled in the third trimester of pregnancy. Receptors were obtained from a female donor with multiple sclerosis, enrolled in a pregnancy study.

In DNA form, the CDR3 reads TGTGCCAGCAGCTTAGCACAGGGGATGTACGAGCAGTACTTC. Protein: CASSLAQGMYEQYF. This rearrangement joins TRBV7-3 to TRBJ2-7, with 7 bases lining up with TRBD1. There are 14 residues in the CDR3. Germline lookup yields CDR1 SGHTA and CDR2 FQGTGA. The V and J ends lost 2 bases and 4 bases, in that order; junction bases with no gene match: 5.

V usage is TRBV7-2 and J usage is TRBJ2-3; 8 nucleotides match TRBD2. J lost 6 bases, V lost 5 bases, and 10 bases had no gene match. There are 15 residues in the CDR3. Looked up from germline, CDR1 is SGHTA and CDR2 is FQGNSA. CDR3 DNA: TGTGCCAGCAGCGGGGGACTAGTCCAGGCGGATACGCAGTATTTT. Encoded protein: CASSGGLVQADTQYF.

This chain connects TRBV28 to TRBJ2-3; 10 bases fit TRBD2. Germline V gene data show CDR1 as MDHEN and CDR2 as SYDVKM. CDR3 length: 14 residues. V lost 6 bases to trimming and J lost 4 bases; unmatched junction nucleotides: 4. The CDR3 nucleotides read TGTGCCAGCAGGGCTAGCGGGAGTCCAGATACGCAGTATTTT. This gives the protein CASRASGSPDTQYF.

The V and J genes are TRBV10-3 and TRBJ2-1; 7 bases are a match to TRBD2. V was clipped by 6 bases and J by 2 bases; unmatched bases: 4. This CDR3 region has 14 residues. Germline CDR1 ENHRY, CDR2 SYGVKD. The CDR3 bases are TGTGCCATCAGCCCGACTAGCCCCTACAATGAGCAGTTCTTC. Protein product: CAISPTSPYNEQFF.

The CDR3 sequence is CASDYSGTGSTEAFF. CDR3 coding DNA: TGTGCCAGCGACTATTCCGGGACAGGGAGCACTGAAGCTTTCTTT. The chain carries TRBV9 and TRBJ1-1; TRBD1 matches at 9 bases. J lost 4 bases, V lost 7 bases, and 11 bases had no gene match. CDR3 size: 15 residues. The germline CDR1 and CDR2 sequences are SGDLS and YYNGEE.

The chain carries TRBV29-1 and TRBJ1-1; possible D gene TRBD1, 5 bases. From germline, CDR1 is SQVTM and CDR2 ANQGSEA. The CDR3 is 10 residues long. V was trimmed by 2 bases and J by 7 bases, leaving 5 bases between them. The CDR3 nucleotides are TGCAGCGTTGAAAGGGGTGAAGCTTTCTTT. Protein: CSVERGEAFF.

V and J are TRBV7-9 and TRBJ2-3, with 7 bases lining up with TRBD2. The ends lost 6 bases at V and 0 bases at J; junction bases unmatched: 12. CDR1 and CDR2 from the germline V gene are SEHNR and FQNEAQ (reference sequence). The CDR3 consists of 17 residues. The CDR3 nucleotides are TGTGCCAGCAGGCCAGTTTCTAGCGGCCCCAGCACAGATACGCAGTATTTT. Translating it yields CASRPVSSGPSTDTQYF.

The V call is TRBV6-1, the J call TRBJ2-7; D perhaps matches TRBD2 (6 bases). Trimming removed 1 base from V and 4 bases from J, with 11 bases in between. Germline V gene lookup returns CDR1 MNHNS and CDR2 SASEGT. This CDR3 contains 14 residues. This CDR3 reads CASSEDVGRYEQYF. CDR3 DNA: TGTGCCAGCAGTGAAGACGTAGGGAGGTACGAGCAGTACTTC.

CDR3 in amino acids: CASNPRGNLERETQYF. For the CDR3, the DNA is TGTGCCAGCAACCCAAGGGGGAACCTCGAAAGGGAGACCCAGTACTTC. This sequence joins TRBV21-1 and TRBJ2-5; TRBD1 is the table's D call, not checked against the DNA. TRBV21-1 is a pseudogene locus. The CDR3 contains 16 residues.

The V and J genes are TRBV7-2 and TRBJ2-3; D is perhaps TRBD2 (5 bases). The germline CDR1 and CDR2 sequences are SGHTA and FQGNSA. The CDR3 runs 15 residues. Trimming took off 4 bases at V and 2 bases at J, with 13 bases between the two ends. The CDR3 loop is CASSSSGAVTDTQYF. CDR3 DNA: TGTGCCAGCAGCTCCAGCGGCGCCGTCACAGATACGCAGTATTTT.

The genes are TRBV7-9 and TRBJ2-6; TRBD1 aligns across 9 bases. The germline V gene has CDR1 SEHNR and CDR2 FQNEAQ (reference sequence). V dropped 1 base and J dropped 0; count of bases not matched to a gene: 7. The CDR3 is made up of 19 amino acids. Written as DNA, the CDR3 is TGTGCCAGCAGCTTAGAATGGGACAGGGTTCCCTCTGGGGCCAACGTCCTGACTTTC. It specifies CASSLEWDRVPSGANVLTF.

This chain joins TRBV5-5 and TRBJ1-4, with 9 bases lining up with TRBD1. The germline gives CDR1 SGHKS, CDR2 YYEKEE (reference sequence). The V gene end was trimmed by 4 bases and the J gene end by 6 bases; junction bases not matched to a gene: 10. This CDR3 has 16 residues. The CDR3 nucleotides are TGTGCCAGCAGCCATGAGGACAGGGGCGGGTATGAAAAACTGTTTTTT. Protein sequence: CASSHEDRGGYEKLFF.

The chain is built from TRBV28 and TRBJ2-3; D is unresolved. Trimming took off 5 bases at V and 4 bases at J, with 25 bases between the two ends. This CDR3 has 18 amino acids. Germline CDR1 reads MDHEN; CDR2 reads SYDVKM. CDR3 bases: TGTGCCAGCAGTGCAACCCAGTTGGGCCAATTTGGTTCAGATACGCAGTATTTT. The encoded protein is CASSATQLGQFGSDTQYF.

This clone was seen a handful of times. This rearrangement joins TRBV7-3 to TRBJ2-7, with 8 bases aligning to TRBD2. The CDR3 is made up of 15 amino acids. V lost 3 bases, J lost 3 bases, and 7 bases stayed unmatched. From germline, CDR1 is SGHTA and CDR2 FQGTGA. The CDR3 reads CASSLTGGANYEQYF. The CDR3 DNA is TGTGCCAGCAGCTTGACCGGGGGGGCTAACTACGAGCAGTACTTC.

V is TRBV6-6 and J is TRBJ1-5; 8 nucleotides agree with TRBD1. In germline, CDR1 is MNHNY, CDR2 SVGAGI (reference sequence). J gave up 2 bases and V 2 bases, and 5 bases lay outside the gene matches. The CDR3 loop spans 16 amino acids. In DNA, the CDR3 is TGTGCCAGCAGTTACCGACAGGGGATGGGCAATCAGCCCCAGCATTTT. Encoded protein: CASSYRQGMGNQPQHF.

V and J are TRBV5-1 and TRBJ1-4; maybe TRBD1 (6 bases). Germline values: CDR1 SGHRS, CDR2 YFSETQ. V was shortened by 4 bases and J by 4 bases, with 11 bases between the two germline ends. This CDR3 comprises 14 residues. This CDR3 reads CASSNPGDNEKLFF. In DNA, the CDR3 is TGCGCCAGCAGCAATCCAGGGGATAATGAAAAACTGTTTTTT.